This T cell receptor beta chain was retrieved from a study of vaccination effects on CD4 cells after COVID-19. Ahead of sequencing, the ViraFEST assay grew antigen-specific CD4+ T cells using viral peptide pools. At the end of approximately 10 days of culture, CD4+ T cells were isolated. The vaccine recipients had no prior SARS-CoV-2 infection, with negative nucleocapsid antibodies. On day 3 and again on day 7, half the medium was replaced with IL-2 medium. A word on this clone: No antigen is known for it.

Findings of the study overall: Among infection- and vaccine-induced clones, marked clonal contraction occurred late after vaccination.

The table came from immunoSEQ multiplex PCR; TCRdb's copy has only in-frame clones and leaves some out. The table has 35,000 to 45,000 clones, around three quarters seen once. V lost 2 bases and J lost 2, with 13 bases in between. This CDR3 region has 15 residues. In germline, CDR1 is SGHRS, CDR2 YFSETQ. Source: CD4+ T cells from PBMCs cultured with SARS-CoV-2 spike peptides, taken before COVID-19 vaccination. The receptor was isolated from a human donor who received a COVID-19 vaccine. The chain is built from TRBV5-1 and TRBJ1-1, with a tentative D call TRBD1 (6 bases). The CDR3 sequence: CASSFSTGKNTEAFF. The DNA for the CDR3 is TGCGCCAGCAGCTTTTCAACAGGGAAAAACACTGAAGCTTTCTTT.